This T cell receptor beta chain emerged from a study of T cell responses to AZD1222 COVID-19 vaccine. The length of the CDR3 is 14 residues. V gave up 8 bases and J gave up 2 bases; unmatched junction bases: 5. Germline values: CDR1 MNHEY, CDR2 SMNVEV (reference sequence). The repertoire was sequenced with immunoSEQ multiplex PCR; TCRdb's copy has only in-frame clones and lacks some. In the table there are more than 95,000 clones, roughly 90% of which are singletons. The J gene is TRBJ2-7, the V gene TRBV27; TRBD1 agrees at 11 bases. The receptor was isolated from an adult who received the AZD1222 COVID-19 vaccine. The sample was peripheral blood, taken 28 days after the second AZD1222 dose. The CDR3 DNA reads TGTGCCAGCCAGTTGGGACAGGGGGCCTACGAGCAGTACTTC. Encoded protein: CASQLGQGAYEQYF.